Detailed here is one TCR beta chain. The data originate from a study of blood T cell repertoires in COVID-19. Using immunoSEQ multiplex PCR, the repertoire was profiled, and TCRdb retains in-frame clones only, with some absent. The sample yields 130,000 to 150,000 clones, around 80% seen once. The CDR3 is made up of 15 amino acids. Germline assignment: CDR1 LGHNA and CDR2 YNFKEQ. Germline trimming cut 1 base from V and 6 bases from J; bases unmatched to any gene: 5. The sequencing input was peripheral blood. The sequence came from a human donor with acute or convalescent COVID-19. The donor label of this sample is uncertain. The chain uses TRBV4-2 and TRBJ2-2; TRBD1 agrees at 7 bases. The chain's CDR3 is CASSQVTGIPGELFF. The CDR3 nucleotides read TGTGCCAGCAGCCAAGTGACAGGGATCCCCGGGGAGCTGTTTTTT.